A single sample is the source of the 15 T cell receptor beta chains below, sequenced in a study of spatial heterogeneity in lung cancer. In TCRdb, the 5' RACE reads were re-called with MiXCR into one record per CDR3 protein. The sample shows 11,000 or so distinct CDR3 sequences, roughly 3.7% of them seen only once. Time point given: sample taken at primary tumor resection. Sequencing used PBMCs, obtained at surgery. The receptor set was obtained from a female donor with early-stage non-small cell lung cancer.

This chain uses TRBV2 with TRBJ2-7; 9 bases are shared with TRBD2. Germline trimming cut 4 bases from V and 2 bases from J; bases unmatched to any gene: 6. Germline V lookup: CDR1 SNHLY, CDR2 FYNNEI. The CDR3 is 15 residues long. CDR3 DNA: TGTGCCAGCAGTGCCCTAGCGGGGAGTACCTACGAGCAGTACTTC. Encoded protein: CASSALAGSTYEQYF.

This clonotype has at least ten counts. V gene TRBV12-3 or TRBV12-4 combines with J gene TRBJ1-1, with D tentatively TRBD1 (5 bases). Trimming shortened V by 1 base and J by 1 base, and 7 bases separated the two germline ends. CDR3 length: 14 residues. DNA of the CDR3: TGTGCCAGCAGTTTAGGGCAGGGGAACACTGAAGCTTTCTTT. The encoded protein is CASSLGQGNTEAFF.

The chain employs TRBV6-1 and TRBJ2-3; D is perhaps TRBD2 (6 bases). The CDR3 has 14 residues. The V end was cut by 6 bases, the J end by 2 bases, with 12 bases between. Germline CDR1 is MNHNS and CDR2 is SASEGT. The CDR3 loop is CASSHRGTTDTQYF. The CDR3 coding sequence is TGTGCCAGCAGCCACCGGGGGACCACAGATACGCAGTATTTT.

Ten or more counts support this clonotype. This chain connects TRBV2 to TRBJ2-3; 8 positions agree with TRBD2. The CDR3 loop spans 19 amino acids. Germline CDR1 reads SNHLY; CDR2 reads FYNNEI. The trim removed 4 bases at V and 0 bases at J, leaving 15 bases unmatched. In DNA form, the CDR3 reads TGTGCCAGCAGTGTTCCCGCCAGCGGGGGAGACTCTAGCACAGATACGCAGTATTTT. Encoded protein: CASSVPASGGDSSTDTQYF. Looking up the rest from reference TRBV2 and TRBJ2-3 gives the full variable domain: EPEVTQTPSHQVTQMGQEVILRCVPISNHLYFYWYRQILGQKVEFLVSFYNNEISEKSEIFDDQFSVERPDGSNFTLKIRSTKLEDSAMYFCASSVPASGGDSSTDTQYFGPGTRLTVL.

This clonotype was seen at least ten times. The J gene is TRBJ2-2, the V gene TRBV5-6; D is undetermined. Trimming took 0 bases from V and 2 from J, leaving 2 bases between them. This CDR3 spans 13 amino acids. Germline V gene data show CDR1 as SGHDT and CDR2 as YYEEEE. The DNA of the CDR3 is TGTGCCAGCAGCTTGGCAAACACCGGGGAGCTGTTTTTT. It is translated as CASSLANTGELFF.

This clonotype has ten or more counts. The chain carries TRBV5-5 and TRBJ2-2; D is unclear. V was clipped by 1 base and J by 3 bases, with 7 bases between them. The germline V gene encodes CDR1 SGHKS and CDR2 YYEKEE (reference sequence). The CDR3 loop spans 14 amino acids. Here the CDR3 DNA reads TGTGCCAGCAGCTTGTGGGTGGACACCGGGGAGCTGTTTTTT. Amino acid sequence: CASSLWVDTGELFF.

This clonotype was seen more than once but under ten times. CDR3: CASSLRSGGTDTQYF. CDR3 DNA: TGTGCCAGCAGCTTAAGGAGCGGGGGCACAGATACGCAGTATTTT. The chain joins TRBV7-3 to TRBJ2-3; TRBD2 matches at 7 bases. Germline V lookup: CDR1 SGHTA, CDR2 FQGTGA. J gave up 1 base and V 1 base, and 2 bases lay outside the gene matches. The CDR3 is made up of 15 amino acids.

This clonotype appeared many times. The chain employs TRBV7-2 and TRBJ1-1; D is unclear. The CDR3 extends over 13 amino acids. Deletions cut 5 bases from V and 1 base from J, with 8 bases between. Germline V gene sequence: CDR1 SGHTA, CDR2 FQGNSA. The CDR3 coding sequence is TGTGCCAGCAGCATTAGAAGGAACACTGAAGCTTTCTTT. The encoded protein is CASSIRRNTEAFF.

Many counts were recorded for this clonotype. The V gene is TRBV28, the J gene TRBJ1-5, with no clear D. V was pared by 3 bases and J by 14 bases, with 14 bases between. CDR3 size: 12 residues. Germline V gene lookup returns CDR1 MDHEN and CDR2 SYDVKM. The CDR3 loop reads CASSFGEDAEHF. The DNA for the CDR3 is TGTGCCAGCAGTTTTGGCGAAGACGCCGAGCATTTT.

This clonotype occurred many times. CDR3: CAWSAGLQETQYF. CDR3 DNA: TGTGCCTGGAGTGCGGGACTACAAGAGACCCAGTACTTC. The chain employs TRBV30 and TRBJ2-5; the match to TRBD2 covers 7 bases. In germline, CDR1 is GTSNPN, CDR2 SVGIG (reference sequence). Germline trimming cut 1 base from V and 2 bases from J; bases unmatched to any gene: 1. The CDR3 is 13 residues long.

This clonotype was picked up many times. The V call is TRBV29-1, the J call TRBJ2-1; the D gene could be TRBD1 or TRBD2 (7 bases each). Trimming stripped 7 bases from V and 0 bases from J, with 19 bases between. The germline gives CDR1 SQVTM, CDR2 ANQGSEA. The CDR3 loop spans 16 amino acids. CDR3 protein: CSAEGAGVSSYNEQFF. The CDR3 nucleotides read TGCAGCGCCGAGGGGGCGGGGGTTAGCTCCTACAATGAGCAGTTCTTC.

This clonotype was seen many times. This rearrangement joins TRBV28 to TRBJ2-1; 11 bases fit TRBD2. CDR1 MDHEN and CDR2 SYDVKM come from the germline V gene. The CDR3 runs 14 residues. The V and J ends lost 7 bases and 4 bases, in that order; junction bases with no gene match: 3. The CDR3 DNA sequence: TGTGCCAGCACCATAGCGGGAGGGTACAATGAGCAGTTCTTC. This gives the protein CASTIAGGYNEQFF.

The table lists this clonotype with many counts. The V call is TRBV24-1, the J call TRBJ2-1, with 10 bases matching TRBD2. The CDR3 has 16 residues. The ends lost 11 bases at V and 3 bases at J; junction bases unmatched: 12. From germline, CDR1 is KGHDR and CDR2 SFDVKD. CDR3 residues: CASLLIPSGGYNEQFF. The DNA of the CDR3 is TGTGCCAGCCTTTTAATCCCTAGCGGGGGCTACAATGAGCAGTTCTTC.

This clonotype has ten or more counts. J is TRBJ1-6 and V is TRBV7-8; TRBD1 matches 7 bases. The CDR3 runs to 15 residues. V trimming: 5 bases; J trimming: 7 bases; junction bases outside the gene matches: 8. Germline CDR1 is SGHVS and CDR2 is FQNEAQ. In DNA, the CDR3 is TGTGCCAGCAGCCCAGCAACAGGGGCCAATTCACCCCTCCACTTT. It encodes CASSPATGANSPLHF.

This clonotype was counted ten times or more. The chain joins TRBV15 to TRBJ2-7; TRBD1 is a possible D gene (5 bases). Per germline, CDR1 LNHNV and CDR2 YYDKDF (reference sequence). The CDR3 has 15 amino acids. Trimming stripped 3 bases from V and 0 bases from J, with 12 bases between. The CDR3 region has the DNA TGTGCCACCAGCAGTTTCCAGGGAAACTCCTACGAGCAGTACTTC. Protein sequence: CATSSFQGNSYEQYF.